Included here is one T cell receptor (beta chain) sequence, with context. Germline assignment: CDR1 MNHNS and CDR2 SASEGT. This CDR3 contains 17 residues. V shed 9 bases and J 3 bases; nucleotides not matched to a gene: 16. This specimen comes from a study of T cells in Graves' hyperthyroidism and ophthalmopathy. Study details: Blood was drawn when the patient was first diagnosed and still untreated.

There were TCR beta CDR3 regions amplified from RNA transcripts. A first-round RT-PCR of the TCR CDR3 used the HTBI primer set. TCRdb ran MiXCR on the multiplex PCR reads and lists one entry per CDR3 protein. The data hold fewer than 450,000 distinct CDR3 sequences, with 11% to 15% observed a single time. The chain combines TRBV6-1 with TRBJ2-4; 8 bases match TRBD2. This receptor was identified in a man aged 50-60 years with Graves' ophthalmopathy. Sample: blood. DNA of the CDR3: TGTGCCAGTCGGCTGGTGTCCGGGGGGGGGAGCAAAAACATTCAGTACTTC. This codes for CASRLVSGGGSKNIQYF.